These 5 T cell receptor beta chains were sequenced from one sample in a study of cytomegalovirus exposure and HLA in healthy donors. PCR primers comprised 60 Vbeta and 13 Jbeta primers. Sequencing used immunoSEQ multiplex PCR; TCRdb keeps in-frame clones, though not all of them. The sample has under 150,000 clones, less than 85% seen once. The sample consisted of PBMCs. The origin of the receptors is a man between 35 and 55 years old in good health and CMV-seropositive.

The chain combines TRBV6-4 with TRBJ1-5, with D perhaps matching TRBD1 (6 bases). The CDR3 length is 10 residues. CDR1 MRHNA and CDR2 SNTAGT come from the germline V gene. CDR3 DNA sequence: TGTGTACATGGGGGCCAGCCCCAGCATTTT. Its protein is CVHGGQPQHF.

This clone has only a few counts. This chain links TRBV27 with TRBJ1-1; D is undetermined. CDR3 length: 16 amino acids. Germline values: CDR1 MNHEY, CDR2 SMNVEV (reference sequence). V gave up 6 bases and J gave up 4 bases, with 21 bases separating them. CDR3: CASSPMRVRAATEAFF. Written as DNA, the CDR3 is TGTGCCAGCAGCCCAATGAGGGTCCGGGCGGCCACTGAAGCTTTCTTT.

The CDR3 nucleotides are TGTGCCAGCAGCTTAGCCAGGGGCGAAAACATTCAGTACTTC. Its translation is CASSLARGENIQYF. The chain is built from TRBV7-2 and TRBJ2-4, with D perhaps TRBD1 (6 bases). The CDR3 runs to 14 residues. V was clipped by 0 bases and J by 5 bases, with 8 bases between them. Germline V CDR1 and CDR2: SGHTA, FQGNSA.

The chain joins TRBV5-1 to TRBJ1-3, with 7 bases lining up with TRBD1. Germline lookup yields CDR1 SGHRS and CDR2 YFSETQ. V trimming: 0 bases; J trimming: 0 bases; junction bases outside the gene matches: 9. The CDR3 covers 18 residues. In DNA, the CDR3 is TGCGCCAGCAGCTTGGGACAGGGCCAATTTTCCTCTGGAAACACCATATATTTT. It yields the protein CASSLGQGQFSSGNTIYF.

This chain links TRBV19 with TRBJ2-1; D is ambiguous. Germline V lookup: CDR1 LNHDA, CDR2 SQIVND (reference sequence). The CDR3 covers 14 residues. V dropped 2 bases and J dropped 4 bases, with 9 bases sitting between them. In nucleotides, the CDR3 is TGTGCCAGTAGTATAACCCTAAGTTACAATGAGCAGTTCTTC. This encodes CASSITLSYNEQFF.